This T cell receptor beta chain originates from a study of T-cell reconstitution after alpha-beta-depleted transplantation in children. This CDR3 has 12 amino acids. Germline-derived CDR1 and CDR2 are DFQATT and SNEGSKA (reference sequence). V shed 8 bases and J shed 7 bases, with 14 bases lying between them. This clonotype was counted ten times or more. Its antigen is as yet unknown. Unique molecular identifiers featured in how the TCRbeta library was prepared. TCRdb reprocessed the PCR reads with MiXCR, giving one entry per CDR3 protein. The profile shows 670,000 or so distinct CDR3 sequences, around 14% of them singletons. Study results and caveats: A year had passed since transplant, and T-cell counts and diversity by then came mostly from newly produced T cells.

The sequenced sample was PBMCs, obtained before TCRalphabeta/CD19-depleted stem cell transplant. This chain uses TRBV20-1 with TRBJ2-2, with D perhaps TRBD1 (6 bases). This sequence originates from a girl aged 2 to 10 with congenital amegakaryocytic thrombocytopenia, due to receive a stem cell transplant. The CDR3 loop reads CSTPGTHGELFF. CDR3 DNA sequence: TGCAGTACCCCCGGGACACACGGGGAGCTGTTTTTT.